This T cell receptor (beta chain) emerged from a study of blood T cell repertoires in COVID-19. The wider study: Samples of COVID-19 (acute and convalescent) were obtained from the United States, Italy and Spain. Sources were T cells, B-cell-depleted T cells, or PBMCs; the material itself was cDNA or gDNA.

Per the study methods: The authors estimated nucleated cell counts from reference gene primer amplification. Only in-frame clones appear in the TCRdb table, and some are missing; sequencing was by immunoSEQ multiplex PCR. That table gives V, J and clone size, and the DNA gave D and trimming. The sample yields roughly 190,000 clones, approximately 90% seen once. The CDR3 sequence is 16 residues long. CDR1 is SEHNR and CDR2 is FQNEAQ in the germline V gene (reference sequence). Trimming at V came to 5 bases and at J to 7 bases, leaving 12 bases not matched to a gene. The sample was peripheral blood. This rearrangement joins TRBV7-9 to TRBJ2-1; 9 nucleotides align to TRBD2. The receptor was derived from a man aged 40-49 years with active or convalescent COVID-19. For the CDR3, the DNA is TGTGCCAGCAGCCCTTTAGCGGGAGCGCCGTCGAATGAGCAGTTCTTC. Encoded protein: CASSPLAGAPSNEQFF.